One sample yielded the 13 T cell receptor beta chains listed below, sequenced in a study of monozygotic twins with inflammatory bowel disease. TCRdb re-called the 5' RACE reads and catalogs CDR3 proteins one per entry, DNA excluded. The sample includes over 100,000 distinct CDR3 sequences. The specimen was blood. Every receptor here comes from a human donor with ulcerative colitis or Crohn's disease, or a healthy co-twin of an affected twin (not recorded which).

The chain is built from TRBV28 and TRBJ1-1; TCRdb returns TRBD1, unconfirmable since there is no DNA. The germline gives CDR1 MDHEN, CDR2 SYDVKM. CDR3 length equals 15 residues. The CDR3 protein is CASSADRGLNTEAFF. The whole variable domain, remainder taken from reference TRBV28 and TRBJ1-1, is DVKVTQSSRYLVKRTGEKVFLECVQDMDHENMFWYRQDPGLGLRLIYFSYDVKMKEKGDIPEGYSVSREKKERFSLILESASTNQTSMYLCASSADRGLNTEAFFGQGTRLTVV.

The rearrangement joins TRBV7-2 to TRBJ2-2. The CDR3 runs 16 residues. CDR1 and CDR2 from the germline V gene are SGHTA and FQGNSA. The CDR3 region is CASSPPKTVATGELFF.

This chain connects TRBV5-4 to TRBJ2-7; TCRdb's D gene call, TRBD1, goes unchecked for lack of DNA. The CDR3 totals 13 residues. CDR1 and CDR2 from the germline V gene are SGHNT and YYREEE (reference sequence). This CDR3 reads CASSRSGIYEQYF.

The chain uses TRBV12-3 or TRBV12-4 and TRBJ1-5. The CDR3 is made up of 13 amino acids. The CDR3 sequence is CASSLDIYQPQHF.

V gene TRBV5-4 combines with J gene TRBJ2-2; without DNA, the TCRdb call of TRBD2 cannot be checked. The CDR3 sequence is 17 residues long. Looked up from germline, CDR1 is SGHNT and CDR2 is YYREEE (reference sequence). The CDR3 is CASSTAPLAGFIGELFF.

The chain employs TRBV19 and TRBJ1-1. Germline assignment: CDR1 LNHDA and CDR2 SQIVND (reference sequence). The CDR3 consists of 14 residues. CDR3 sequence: CASSISRRNTEAFF.

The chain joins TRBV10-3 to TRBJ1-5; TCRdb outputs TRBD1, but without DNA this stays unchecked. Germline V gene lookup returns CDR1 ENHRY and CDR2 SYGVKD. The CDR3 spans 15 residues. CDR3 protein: CASQGGQGGNQAQHF.

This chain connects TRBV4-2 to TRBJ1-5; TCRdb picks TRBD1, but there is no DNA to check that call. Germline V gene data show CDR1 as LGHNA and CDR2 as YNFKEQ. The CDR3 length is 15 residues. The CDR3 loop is CASSLTGQGVQPQHF.

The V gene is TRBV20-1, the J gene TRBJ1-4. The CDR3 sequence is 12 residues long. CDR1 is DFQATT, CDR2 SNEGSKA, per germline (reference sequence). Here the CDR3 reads CSAAGISPKLFF.

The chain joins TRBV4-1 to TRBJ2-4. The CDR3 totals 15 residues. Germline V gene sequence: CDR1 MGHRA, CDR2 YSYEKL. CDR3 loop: CASSRRVLAKNIQYF.

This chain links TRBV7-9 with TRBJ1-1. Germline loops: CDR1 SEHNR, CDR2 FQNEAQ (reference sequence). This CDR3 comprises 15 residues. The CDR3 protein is CASSAQEGLNTEAFF.

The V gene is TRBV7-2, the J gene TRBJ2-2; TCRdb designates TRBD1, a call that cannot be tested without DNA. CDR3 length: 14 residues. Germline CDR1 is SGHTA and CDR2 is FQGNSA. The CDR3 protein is CASSSRAVTGELFF.

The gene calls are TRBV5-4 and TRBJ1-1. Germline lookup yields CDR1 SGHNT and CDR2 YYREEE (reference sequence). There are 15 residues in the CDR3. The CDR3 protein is CASSLAGGAYTEAFF.